Presented here are 31 T cell receptor beta chains from one specimen sequenced in a study of T cell clonality in common variable immunodeficiency. TCRdb's copy holds only in-frame clones and misses some; the assay was immunoSEQ multiplex PCR. Listed here are about 60,000 clones without any singletons, the top ten holding 1.5% to 2%. The specimen sequenced was peripheral blood mononuclear cells. These receptors were collected from a person between 18 and 75 years old in good health.

In its sample, this clone was seen a few times. The CDR3 extends 3 residues past the end of the read, so its final part is completed from the germline J gene. The chain carries TRBV7-3 and TRBJ1-2; D may be TRBD1 (5 bases). The V gene's germline CDR1 is SGHTA and CDR2 FQGTGA. This CDR3 spans 15 amino acids. CDR3 amino acids: CASSPGTSNPTDYTF. The sequenced CDR3 bases are TGTGCCAGCAGCCCGGGGACTAGCAACCCAACTGAC.

At least ten counts were recorded for this clone. Sequencing ends 3 residues short of the CDR3 end; the germline J gene provides the rest. The chain is built from TRBV19 and TRBJ1-5; the D gene is possibly TRBD1 (5 bases). V lost 3 bases and J 3 bases, leaving 12 bases between the germline ends. Per the germline V gene, CDR1 is LNHDA and CDR2 is SQIVND (reference sequence). The length of the CDR3 is 15 residues. CDR3 protein: CASSIGALHNQPQHF. CDR3 bases read: TGTGCCAGTAGTATTGGGGCACTCCACAATCAGCCC.

This clone was observed many times. The CDR3 goes on 3 residues after the read ends, and that part is filled in from the germline J gene. The chain couples TRBV27 to TRBJ1-2; D is unresolved. V gave up 3 bases and J gave up 7 bases, with 18 bases separating them. The CDR3 contains 15 residues. The V gene's germline CDR1 is MNHEY and CDR2 SMNVEV (reference sequence). CDR3 region: CASSFRQPDLGGYTF. CDR3 DNA (partial): TGTGCCAGCAGTTTTAGACAACCGGATCTTGGTGGC.

This clone was counted many times. The read is 3 residues too short to cover the CDR3 end, so that end is filled in from the germline J gene. The J gene is TRBJ1-5, the V gene TRBV20-1; 10 bases match TRBD1. V was clipped by 3 bases and J by 7 bases; unmatched bases: 6. The germline V gene has CDR1 DFQATT and CDR2 SNEGSKA (reference sequence). The CDR3 length is 14 residues. The CDR3: CSASPGQGRQPQHF. CDR3 DNA, as far as it was read: TGCAGTGCTAGCCCGGGACAGGGGAGGCAGCCC.

About this clone itself: The read halts 3 residues ahead of the CDR3 end, with the missing end drawn from the germline J gene. The chain joins TRBV20-1 to TRBJ2-1; TRBD1 agrees at 11 bases. Germline CDR1 DFQATT, CDR2 SNEGSKA (reference sequence). The CDR3 spans 16 residues. V trimming: 2 bases; J trimming: 4 bases; junction bases outside the gene matches: 7. The sequenced CDR3 bases are TGCAGTGCTAGACCCCCGGGACAGGGGGGATACAATGAG. This translates into CSARPPGQGGYNE. The CDR3 reads in full as CSARPPGQGGYNEQFF.

This clone was recorded many times. The CDR3 extends 3 residues past the end of the read, so its final part is completed from the germline J gene. The V call is TRBV5-1, the J call TRBJ1-1, with D uncertain. Trimming removed 0 bases from V and 4 bases from J, with 13 bases in between. This CDR3 spans 15 amino acids. The V gene's germline CDR1 is SGHRS and CDR2 YFSETQ. The CDR3: CASSLEAGLGTEAFF. The sequenced part of the CDR3 DNA is TGCGCCAGCAGCTTGGAGGCAGGTTTGGGCACTGAA.

This clone has ten or more counts. The CDR3 goes on 3 residues after the read ends, and that part is filled in from the germline J gene. J is TRBJ2-1 and V is TRBV19; 11 nucleotides align to TRBD2. With 2 bases clipped from V and 9 bases from J, the junction kept 0 bases outside the gene matches. CDR3 size: 13 residues. CDR1 is LNHDA and CDR2 is SQIVND in the germline V gene (reference sequence). The CDR3: CASSITSGSEQFF. CDR3 bases read: TGTGCCAGTAGTATAACTAGCGGGAGTGAG.

This clone was recorded at least ten times. The read terminates 3 residues before the CDR3 end, so the remaining end is supplied by the germline J gene. This chain uses TRBV27 with TRBJ1-1; 7 nucleotides align to TRBD1. This CDR3 is built from 14 residues. CDR1 is MNHEY, CDR2 SMNVEV, per germline (reference sequence). V was clipped by 3 bases and J by 2 bases; unmatched bases: 3. The sequenced part of the CDR3 DNA is TGTGCCAGCAGTTTTCAGGGGGAAAACACTGAA. Amino acids: CASSFQGENTE. The entire CDR3 is CASSFQGENTEAFF.

Details on this clone: The DNA ends 3 residues before the CDR3 does, and the rest of the CDR3 is filled in from the germline J gene. The rearrangement joins TRBV18 to TRBJ1-2; tentative D call: TRBD1 (5 bases). Germline V gene data show CDR1 as KGHSH and CDR2 as LQKENI. The CDR3 totals 14 residues. CDR3 loop: CASSPIPGVYDYTF. The sequenced part of the CDR3 DNA is TGTGCCAGCTCACCTATACCGGGGGTTTACGAC.

This clone has ten or more counts. The CDR3 region is CATSRTDSPNQPQHF. The CDR3 DNA, read in part, is TGTGCCACCAGCAGAACCGACAGCCCCAATCAGCCC. The chain combines TRBV15 with TRBJ1-5; tentative D call: TRBD1 (5 bases). Sequencing ends 3 residues short of the CDR3 end; the germline J gene provides the rest. Germline V CDR1 and CDR2: LNHNV, YYDKDF (reference sequence). CDR3 size: 15 residues. Trimming shortened V by 2 bases and J by 3 bases, and 11 bases separated the two germline ends.

In its sample, this clone was seen many times. From the germline J gene comes the end of the CDR3, since the read stops 3 residues before it. The rearrangement uses TRBV29-1 and TRBJ2-3; 10 positions agree with TRBD2. This CDR3 is 16 amino acids long. V was pared by 4 bases and J by 0 bases, with 7 bases of the junction left unmatched. Per germline, CDR1 SQVTM and CDR2 ANQGSEA. The sequenced CDR3 bases are TGCAGCGTTGGGGCTAGCGGGAGTTTTAGCACAGATACG. This codes for CSVGASGSFSTDT. The whole CDR3 sequence is CSVGASGSFSTDTQYF.

Ten or more counts support this clone. The CDR3 end falls 3 residues outside the read, so it is completed with the germline J gene. J is TRBJ2-7 and V is TRBV19; 10 nucleotides match TRBD2. The ends lost 7 bases at V and 5 bases at J; junction bases unmatched: 8. CDR3 length: 14 residues. CDR1 LNHDA and CDR2 SQIVND come from the germline V gene (reference sequence). CDR3 bases read: TGTGCCAGTACCGAACTAGCGGGGAGCCACGAG. It translates to CASTELAGSHE. The whole CDR3 protein is CASTELAGSHEQYF.

The table lists this clone with many counts. The read finishes 3 residues shy of the CDR3 end, and the germline J gene is used to complete it. This rearrangement joins TRBV12-3 or TRBV12-4 to TRBJ2-1, with D perhaps matching TRBD1 (7 bases). Trimming removed 3 bases at V and 8 bases at J, with 8 bases between. CDR3 length equals 12 residues. The DNA read from the CDR3 is TGTGCCAGCAGTTTCAGGGGGGATGAG. It encodes CASSFRGDE. Given in full, the CDR3 is CASSFRGDEQFF.

There are many counts of this clone. Read coverage stops 3 residues before the CDR3 terminus; the germline J gene supplies the remainder. The V gene is TRBV15, the J gene TRBJ2-3, with D unresolved. The CDR3 contains 17 residues. Germline loops: CDR1 LNHNV, CDR2 YYDKDF (reference sequence). The V end lost 3 bases, the J end lost 0 bases, and 16 bases lay between the germline ends. The CDR3 region is CATSRVFDTRSTDTQYF. Incomplete CDR3 DNA: TGTGCCACCAGCAGGGTTTTTGACACCCGAAGCACAGATACG.

This clone occurred many times. The DNA ends 3 residues before the CDR3 does, and the rest of the CDR3 is filled in from the germline J gene. The rearrangement joins TRBV7-8 to TRBJ2-2; D not resolved. The CDR3 is 13 amino acids. V was clipped by 1 base and J by 6 bases, with 6 bases between them. The germline V gene has CDR1 SGHVS and CDR2 FQNEAQ. CDR3 bases read: TGTGCCAGCAGCTTAGTTTATCCCGGGGAG. Translated: CASSLVYPGE. The entire CDR3 is CASSLVYPGELFF.

This clone was recorded many times. Read data end 3 residues before the CDR3 end; the end is taken from the germline J gene. The chain uses TRBV5-8 and TRBJ2-5; perhaps TRBD2 as D (5 bases). Germline CDR1 SGHTS, CDR2 YDEGEE. The CDR3 consists of 13 residues. V was cut by 0 bases and J by 7 bases, with 10 bases left in between. CDR3 region: CASSLVSRGTQYF. The covered CDR3 bases are TGTGCCAGCAGCTTGGTTAGCCGGGGGACC.

This clone was counted ten times or more. The missing CDR3 end, 3 residues past where the read stops, is filled in from the germline J gene. This chain joins TRBV5-1 and TRBJ1-6, with 10 positions matching TRBD1. In germline, CDR1 is SGHRS, CDR2 YFSETQ. The CDR3 loop spans 15 amino acids. The J segment lost 7 bases and the V segment lost 0 bases, leaving 1 base of the junction unmatched. The CDR3 here is CASSLGDRGNSPLHF. The CDR3 bases that were read are TGCGCCAGCAGCTTGGGGGACAGGGGCAATTCACCC.

This clone came up many times. Sequencing ends 3 residues short of the CDR3 end; the germline J gene provides the rest. The rearrangement links TRBV7-3 to TRBJ1-2, with a tentative D call TRBD1 (6 bases). The CDR3 is made up of 13 amino acids. The germline gives CDR1 SGHTA, CDR2 FQGTGA. V lost 0 bases and J lost 7, with 9 bases in between. CDR3 DNA (partial): TGTGCCAGCAGCTTAACGGGGGCCTCTGGC. Its translation: CASSLTGASG. The complete CDR3 protein is CASSLTGASGYTF. The whole variable domain, remainder taken from reference TRBV7-3 and TRBJ1-2, is GAGVSQTPSNKVTEKGKYVELRCDPISGHTALYWYRQSLGQGPEFLIYFQGTGAADDSGLPNDRFFAVRPEGSVSTLKIQRTERGDSAVYLCASSLTGASGYTFGSGTRLTVV.

This clone appeared a few times. CDR3 sequence reads: CASSYVERSVNEQFF. Partial CDR3 DNA: TGTGCCAGCAGTTACGTCGAGCGGTCGGTCAATGAG. V and J are TRBV6-8 and TRBJ2-1; possible D gene TRBD2, 5 bases. The CDR3 end lies 3 residues beyond the end of the read and is filled in from the germline J gene. Trimming pared 2 bases from V and 6 bases from J, leaving 14 bases between. The CDR3 has 15 residues. The germline V gene has CDR1 MNHGY and CDR2 SAAAGT.

This clone was seen ten or more times. Read data end 3 residues before the CDR3 end; the end is taken from the germline J gene. The J gene is TRBJ1-3, the V gene TRBV14; D unclear. This CDR3 has 14 residues. V lost 3 bases, J lost 0 bases, and 6 bases lay in between. Per the germline V gene, CDR1 is SGHDN and CDR2 is FVKESK. CDR3 in amino acids: CASSQQASGNTIYF. The sequenced CDR3 bases are TGTGCCAGCAGCCAGCAGGCCTCTGGAAACACC.

This clone occurred many times. The CDR3 end falls 3 residues outside the read, so it is completed with the germline J gene. The genes are TRBV19 and TRBJ2-3; D may be TRBD1 (5 bases). The CDR3 totals 14 residues. Germline CDR1 and CDR2: LNHDA and SQIVND (reference sequence). Trimming took off 4 bases at V and 8 bases at J, with 16 bases between the two ends. The sequenced CDR3 bases are TGTGCCAGTAGTACGGACATACGGTGGGGTACG. Translating gives CASSTDIRWGT. The complete CDR3 sequence is CASSTDIRWGTQYF.

For this clone: The read ends 3 residues before the CDR3 terminus; that terminus is restored from the germline J gene. V usage is TRBV14 and J usage is TRBJ2-7, with 8 bases fitting TRBD2. The CDR3 covers 17 residues. Germline CDR1 reads SGHDN; CDR2 reads FVKESK. V trimming: 0 bases; J trimming: 2 bases; junction bases outside the gene matches: 9. CDR3 DNA (partial): TGTGCCAGCAGCCAAGATCCCCCGGGACTAGGCGCCTACGAG. Protein sequence: CASSQDPPGLGAYE. The complete CDR3 sequence is CASSQDPPGLGAYEQYF.

This clone was counted many times. The sequence runs out 3 residues before the end of the CDR3; the remainder is reconstructed from the germline J gene. This chain links TRBV29-1 with TRBJ2-1, with 10 bases that match TRBD2. Per the germline V gene, CDR1 is SQVTM and CDR2 is ANQGSEA. V lost 6 bases, J lost 2 bases, and 7 bases stayed unmatched. This CDR3 has 15 amino acids. CDR3 DNA, as far as it was read: TGCAGCGTCGCCACCGGGACTAGCGCCTACAATGAG. It specifies CSVATGTSAYNE. The full-length CDR3 reads as CSVATGTSAYNEQFF.

This clone was seen ten or more times. The read stops 3 residues short of the end of the CDR3; the missing end is completed from the germline J gene. The chain has TRBV9 and TRBJ1-1, with no clear D. V was clipped by 0 bases and J by 6 bases, with 6 bases between them. CDR1 is SGDLS, CDR2 YYNGEE, per germline. The CDR3 has 12 residues. The CDR3 loop is CASSVGAAEAFF. CDR3 DNA (partial): TGTGCCAGCAGCGTAGGGGCAGCTGAA.

This clone was observed many times. The CDR3 end lies 3 residues beyond the end of the read and is filled in from the germline J gene. J is TRBJ2-2 and V is TRBV6-2 or TRBV6-3, with 8 nucleotides matching TRBD2. Germline CDR1 and CDR2: MNHEY and SVGEGT. The CDR3 length is 16 residues. V lost 6 bases and J lost 4; bases outside the gene matches: 10. The covered CDR3 bases are TGTGCCAGCAGCCATCCCGGGGGGGGTTCCACCGGGGAG. Amino acids: CASSHPGGGSTGE. The full CDR3 sequence reads CASSHPGGGSTGELFF.

This clone was counted many times. The observed sequence ends 3 residues before the CDR3 terminus, with the missing tail filled in from the germline J gene. The chain carries TRBV9 and TRBJ2-2, with TRBD1 as a possible D gene (5 bases). The CDR3 has 18 residues. V lost 0 bases to trimming and J lost 2 bases, with 17 bases between them. Germline loops: CDR1 SGDLS, CDR2 YYNGEE. The sequenced part of the CDR3 DNA is TGTGCCAGCAGCGTAGCTACTGGGGCAGTAAGAAACACCGGGGAG. The encoded protein is CASSVATGAVRNTGE. The full CDR3 reads CASSVATGAVRNTGELFF.

This clone has ten or more counts. The read ends 3 residues early relative to the CDR3; the germline J gene fills the gap. The V call is TRBV14, the J call TRBJ1-1; the D gene is possibly TRBD1 (5 bases). Germline CDR1 and CDR2: SGHDN and FVKESK. This CDR3 region has 15 residues. Trimming stripped 3 bases from V and 1 base from J, with 12 bases between. The CDR3 reads CASSQITGGNTEAFF. The covered CDR3 bases are TGTGCCAGCAGCCAGATAACAGGAGGGAACACTGAA.

This clone was observed at least ten times. The read ends 3 residues early relative to the CDR3; the germline J gene fills the gap. This chain uses TRBV12-3 or TRBV12-4 with TRBJ2-2; 7 bases line up with TRBD2. CDR3 length: 14 residues. The V gene end was trimmed by 6 bases and the J gene end by 7 bases; junction bases not matched to a gene: 8. The CDR3 reads CASSLGLGHGELFF. Incomplete CDR3 DNA: TGTGCCAGCAGCCTCGGACTAGGGCACGGGGAG.

This clone was recorded at least ten times. The read comes to an end 3 residues before the CDR3 does, leaving the germline J gene to fill in the end. This chain connects TRBV18 to TRBJ2-5, with 9 bases that match TRBD1. The V segment lost 4 bases and the J segment 0 bases; nucleotides outside the gene matches: 6. CDR3 size: 16 residues. Germline V lookup: CDR1 KGHSH, CDR2 LQKENI. The covered CDR3 bases are TGTGCCAGCTCACTACTAGGGACAGGGTACCAAGAGACC. This gives the protein CASSLLGTGYQET. The entire CDR3 sequence reads CASSLLGTGYQETQYF.

This clone was picked up many times. With the read ending 3 residues before the CDR3 end, the germline J gene is used to fill in that end. J is TRBJ2-5 and V is TRBV11-2; D is perhaps TRBD1 (6 bases). The V end was cut by 5 bases, the J end by 2 bases, with 12 bases between. Germline CDR1 SGHAT, CDR2 FQNNGV. The CDR3 extends over 14 amino acids. The CDR3 DNA, read in part, is TGTGCCAGCAGCGCGTCCAGGGGACAAGAGACC. Amino acid sequence: CASSASRGQET. The whole CDR3 reads CASSASRGQETQYF.

This clone was seen at least ten times. The sequenced fragment ends 3 residues before the CDR3 boundary, so the rest is inferred from the germline J gene. V and J are TRBV18 and TRBJ1-4; unclear D gene. Deletions cut 5 bases from V and 3 bases from J, with 13 bases between. This CDR3 contains 15 residues. CDR1 and CDR2 from the germline V gene are KGHSH and LQKENI. CDR3 bases read: TGTGCCAGCTCATCTCTGGGTAGCTCTAATGAAAAA. Residues: CASSSLGSSNEK. In full, the CDR3 is CASSSLGSSNEKLFF.